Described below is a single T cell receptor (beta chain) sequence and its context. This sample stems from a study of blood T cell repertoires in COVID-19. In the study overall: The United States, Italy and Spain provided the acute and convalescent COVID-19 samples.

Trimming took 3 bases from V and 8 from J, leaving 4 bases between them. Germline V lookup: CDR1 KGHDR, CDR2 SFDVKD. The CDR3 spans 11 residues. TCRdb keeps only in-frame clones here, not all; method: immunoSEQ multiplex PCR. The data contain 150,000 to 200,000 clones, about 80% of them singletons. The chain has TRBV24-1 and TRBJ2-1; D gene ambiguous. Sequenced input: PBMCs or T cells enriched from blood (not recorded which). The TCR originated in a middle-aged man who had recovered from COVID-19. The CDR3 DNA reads TGTGCCACCAGTGATCTTGATGAGCAGTTCTTC. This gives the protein CATSDLDEQFF.